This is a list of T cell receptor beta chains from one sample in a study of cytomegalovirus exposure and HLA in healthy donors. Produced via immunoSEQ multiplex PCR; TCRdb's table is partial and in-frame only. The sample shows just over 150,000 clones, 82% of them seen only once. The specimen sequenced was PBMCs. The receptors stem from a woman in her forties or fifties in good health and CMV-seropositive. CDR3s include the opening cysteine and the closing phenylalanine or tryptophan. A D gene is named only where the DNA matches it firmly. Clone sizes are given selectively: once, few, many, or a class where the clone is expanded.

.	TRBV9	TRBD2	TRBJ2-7	TGTGCCAGCAGCGTTGATAGCGGGGGGACGTACGGCCACGAGCAGTACTTC	CASSVDSGGTYGHEQYF
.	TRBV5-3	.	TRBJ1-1	TGTGCCAGAAGTCGTCCGGGACACGCCTTGAACACTGAAGCTTTCTTT	CARSRPGHALNTEAFF
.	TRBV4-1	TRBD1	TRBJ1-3	TGCGCCAGCAGCCAAGTCTTGACAGGGGATCGTGGAAACACCATATATTTT	CASSQVLTGDRGNTIYF
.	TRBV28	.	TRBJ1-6	TGTGCCGCCCTGGACAGATATAATTCACCCCTCCACTTT	CAALDRYNSPLHF
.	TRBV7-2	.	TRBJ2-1	TGTGCCAGCAGCTCAACCAGAAACAGGGGAGGTAATGAGCAGTTCTTC	CASSSTRNRGGNEQFF
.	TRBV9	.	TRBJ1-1	TGTGCCAGCAGCGTAGTGGCAGCCTGGGGAGCTGAAGCTTTCTTT	CASSVVAAWGAEAFF
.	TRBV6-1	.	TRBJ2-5	TGTGCCAGCAGCAACTCCGGGGAGACCCAGTACTTC	CASSNSGETQYF
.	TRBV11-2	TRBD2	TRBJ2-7	TGTGCCAGCAGCTTAGCTAGCGGGGGGTACCCCTACGAGCAGTACTTC	CASSLASGGYPYEQYF
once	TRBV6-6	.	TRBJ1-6	TGTGCCAGTCATAAGGACAGCCCCTATAATTCACCCCTCCACTTT	CASHKDSPYNSPLHF
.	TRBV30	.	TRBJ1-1	TGTGCCTGGAGTCGGGGGGGCCTAGGCGACACTGAAGCTTTCTTT	CAWSRGGLGDTEAFF
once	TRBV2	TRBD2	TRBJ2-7	TGTGCCAGCAGTGATCCCGGCCAGGGCGGGGGGTACGAGCAGTACTTC	CASSDPGQGGGYEQYF
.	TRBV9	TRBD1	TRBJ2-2	TGTGCCAGCAGCGTTGGACAGGGGAACACCGGGGAGCTGTTTTTT	CASSVGQGNTGELFF
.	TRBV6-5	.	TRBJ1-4	TGTGCCAGCAGTGCCGGACAATTACTGTTTTTT	CASSAGQLLFF
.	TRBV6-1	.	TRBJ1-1	TGTGCCAGCAGACTCAGGGGTCCGAACACTGAAGCTTTCTTT	CASRLRGPNTEAFF
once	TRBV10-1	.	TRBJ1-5	TGCGCCAGCAGTGAGTGGTACAGACAGCCCCAGCATTTT	CASSEWYRQPQHF
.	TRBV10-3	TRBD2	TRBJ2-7	TGTGCCATCAGTACGACTAGCGCAGCGGGGTCCTACGAGCAGTACTTC	CAISTTSAAGSYEQYF
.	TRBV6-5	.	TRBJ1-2	TGTGCCAGCAAGGGGCAGGCGTTCTTCTATGGCTACACCTTC	CASKGQAFFYGYTF
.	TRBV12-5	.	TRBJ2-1	TGTGCTAGTGGTTTGGACGGGGCCTACAATGAGCAGTTCTTC	CASGLDGAYNEQFF
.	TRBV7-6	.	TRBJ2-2	TGTGCCAGCAGCGAGGGGGGGAACGGGGAGCTGTTTTTT	CASSEGGNGELFF
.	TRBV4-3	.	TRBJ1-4	TGCGCCAGCAGCCCAACCCCAGGTGGAAAACTGTTTTTT	CASSPTPGGKLFF
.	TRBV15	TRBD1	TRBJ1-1	TGTGCCACCAGCAGAGACCGACAGGGGCGTGCTTTCTTT	CATSRDRQGRAFF
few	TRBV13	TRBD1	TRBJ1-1	TGTGCCAGCAGCTCCAGAGAAACAGGGGGACCTGAAGCTTTCTTT	CASSSRETGGPEAFF
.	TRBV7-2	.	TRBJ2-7	TGTGCCAGCAGCTTAGAGGGCAGGGGCCCGATCGGGGAGCAGTACTTC	CASSLEGRGPIGEQYF
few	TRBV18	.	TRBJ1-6	TGTGCCAGCTCACCGGGCCAATATAATTCACCCCTCCACTTT	CASSPGQYNSPLHF
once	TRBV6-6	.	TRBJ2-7	TGTGCCAGCAGTTACTGGGAGAGCTCCTACGAGCAGTACTTC	CASSYWESSYEQYF
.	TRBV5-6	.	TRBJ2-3	TGTGCCAGCAGTACAGGGTCGGATACGCAGTATTTT	CASSTGSDTQYF
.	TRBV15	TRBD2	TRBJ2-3	TGTGCCACCAGCAGAGATGACCTAGCGGGTGCCCCTAGCACAGATACGCAGTATTTT	CATSRDDLAGAPSTDTQYF
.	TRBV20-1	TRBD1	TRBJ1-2	TGCAGTGCTTTACAGGGGGATGGCTACACCTTC	CSALQGDGYTF
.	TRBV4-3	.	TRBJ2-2	TGCGCCAGCAGCCAAGAAAGGGGAGGCTCCGGGGAGCTGTTTTTT	CASSQERGGSGELFF
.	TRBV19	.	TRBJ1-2	TGTGCCAGTAGTAGGCTGCGAGCCGAGGATGGCTACACCTTC	CASSRLRAEDGYTF
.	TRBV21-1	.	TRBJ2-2	TGTGCCAGCAGACGGACCGGGGAGCTGTTTTTT	CASRRTGELFF
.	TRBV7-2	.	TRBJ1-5	TGTGCCAGCGGTAGTTATAGCAATCAGCCCCAGCATTTT	CASGSYSNQPQHF
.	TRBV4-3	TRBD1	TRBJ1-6	TGCGCCAGCAGCCAGGCCCCCGGGACAGGGAATTCACCCCTCCACTTT	CASSQAPGTGNSPLHF
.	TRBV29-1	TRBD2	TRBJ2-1	TGCAGCGTTGTACCTCGGGCGGGGGGCCTCCTTGAGCAGTTCTTC	CSVVPRAGGLLEQFF
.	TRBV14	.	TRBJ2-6	TGTGCCAGCAGCCAAGGACACTCTGGGGCCAACGTCCTGACTTTC	CASSQGHSGANVLTF
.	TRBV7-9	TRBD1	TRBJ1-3	TGTGCCAGCAGCGTAGAGGGACAGGGAGTTGGAAACACCATATATTTT	CASSVEGQGVGNTIYF
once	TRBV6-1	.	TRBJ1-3	TGTGCCAGCAGTGAAGATCGACTTCTATCTGGAAACACCATATATTTT	CASSEDRLLSGNTIYF
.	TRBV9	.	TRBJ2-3	TGTGCCAGCAGCGCTTCCACTGCGTTCACAGATACGCAGTATTTT	CASSASTAFTDTQYF
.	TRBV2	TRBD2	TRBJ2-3	TGTGCCAGCAGTTTAGCGGGGGGGATCACAGATACGCAGTATTTT	CASSLAGGITDTQYF
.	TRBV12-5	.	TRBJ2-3	TGTGCTAGTGGGTCCGCCGTGGCTCCGCAGTATTTT	CASGSAVAPQYF
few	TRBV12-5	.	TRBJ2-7	TGTGCTAGTGCCGAAGTCGGCAGGCGCTACGAGCAGTACTTC	CASAEVGRRYEQYF
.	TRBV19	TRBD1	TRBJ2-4	TGTGCCAGTAGTTCACCGGGACAGGGTCACATTCAGTACTTC	CASSSPGQGHIQYF
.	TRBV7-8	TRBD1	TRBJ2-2	TGTGCCAGCAGCCTGGGACAGGCGACCGGGGAGCTGTTTTTT	CASSLGQATGELFF
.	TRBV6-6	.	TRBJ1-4	TGTGCCAGCAGTTACTACGAAGAGGGTGAAAAACTGTTTTTT	CASSYYEEGEKLFF
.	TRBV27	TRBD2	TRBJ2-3	TGTGCCAGTTCTAGCGGGGGTTTCCAGGCGACGCAGTATTTT	CASSSGGFQATQYF
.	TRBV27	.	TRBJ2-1	TGTGCCAGCAGTTTAAGGATCAGGGACTCCTACAATGAGCAGTTCTTC	CASSLRIRDSYNEQFF